The source of this TCR beta chain is a study of human T cells and chemical hapten exposure. This clonotype came up many times. The antigen is undetermined. V dropped 8 bases and J dropped 6 bases, with 8 bases sitting between them. The CDR3 runs 11 residues. General study points: Following DPC sensitization, TCRs present above 1 in 1000 frequency showed no change. While controls formed fewer of them, expanded TCRs formed significantly more large CDR3 similarity clusters.

Time point noted: patch test 3, about 24 weeks after DPC sensitization. Treatment: therapeutic diphenylcyclopropenone sensitization with weekly scalp DPC. In the original workflow: The median was 95,638 TCRs per sample, ranging about 23,224 to 690,600. TCRdb passed the RACE reads through MiXCR, listing each CDR3 protein once. The V and J calls were determined by TCRdb, not by the authors. The sample shows roughly 130,000 distinct CDR3 sequences, around 10% of them seen only once. This chain uses TRBV12-3 or TRBV12-4 with TRBJ2-4; possible D gene TRBD1, 6 bases. The TCR was taken from a woman aged 45-60 years with alopecia areata. Some clones in this sample may be carry-over from other donors' samples. The source was whole blood, collected in connection with sensitization to the hapten diphenylcyclopropenone (DPC). CDR3 in DNA: TGTGCCAGCCGAGGGGGAAACATTCAGTACTTC. Amino acids: CASRGGNIQYF.